This T cell receptor (beta chain) derives from a study of blood T cell repertoires in COVID-19 (dated by TCRdb to 2020 to 2022). Background for the entire study: Collaborator samples came from the United States, Italy and Spain and covered acute and convalescent phases of COVID-19. The material from the prospective study consisted of cDNA or gDNA derived from T cells, B-cell-depleted T cells, or PBMCs. The dataset comprised deeply sampled blood TCRbeta repertoires from subjects exposed to, actively infected with, or recovered from COVID-19. The repertoires were released in a freely available public database meant as a resource for research on the immune response to SARS-CoV-2. Samples came from the ongoing ImmuneRACE study (first 160 participants) plus 1,254 subjects from 6 global collaborators. A de-identified subject ID, COVID-19 status, age in years and sex were almost always included in the sample metadata. Where available, HLA class I and class II types were taken from metadata supplied by the sample provider and were not determined by assay-based typing.

As for this clone: No cognate antigen has been identified for it. No base quality information exists; no much larger clone differs at one position.

One collaborating source in Seattle enrolled patients while the patients were actively infected and followed the patients over time throughout the course of disease. Collaborating institutions collected whole blood in K2EDTA tubes following their own protocols. Collaborator samples were shipped for TCRbeta analysis as frozen whole blood, isolated PBMCs, or DNA extracted from either sample type. What the authors observed across the whole study: How much clinical and demographic metadata was included differed by source and by participant, and the metadata was provided uncurated.

From the cysteine up to the phenylalanine, the CDR3 has a length of 13 residues. Only the CDR3 DNA is retained, 39 bases long and in frame from the first base. The junction shows trimming of 7 bases on V and 9 bases on J, plus 15 bases between the germline ends. The germline V gene sets CDR1 to KGHDR and CDR2 to SFDVKD. TCRbeta CDR3 regions were amplified from genomic DNA using the immunoSEQ Assay, a bias-controlled multiplex PCR. For the original study's pipeline: The number of nucleated cells in each sample was estimated by amplification of reference gene primers within the assay. To quantify the absolute abundance of each unique TCRbeta CDR3 rearrangement, sequence reads were collapsed and filtered. For each sample, productive Simpson clonality was calculated as the square root of Simpson's diversity index over productive rearrangements. Sourced from immuneACCESS, this table was stored by TCRdb with only in-frame sequences that have V and J called. A share of the clones is absent; for the studies checked, an unresolved V gene accounts for under half, and the remainder has no known explanation. V and J calls and clone size are copied from that table; D and trimming were computed from the DNA. Across this sample there are about 300,000 clones, with approximately 90% seen only once. Together, the top ten hold approximately 6% of the sample.

Material: peripheral blood. The chain is assembled from TRBV24-1 and TRBJ2-1, and the D gene may be TRBD2, 6 bases matching. The sequence was obtained from a woman aged 50 to 60 with COVID-19, enrolled during active disease. The CDR3 reads CATSGRGQGEQFF. The DNA is as follows: TGTGCCACCAGCGGGCGGGGTCAGGGTGAGCAGTTCTTC.